These 13 T cell receptor beta chains came from one sample sequenced in a study of response to subunit inactivated influenza vaccine. A single record per CDR3 protein comes from TCRdb applying MiXCR to the RT-PCR reads. The sample has more than 250,000 distinct CDR3 sequences, about a fifth seen once; the top ten hold about a tenth. The sample in question was PBMCs from blood, obtained 21 months after vaccination. The origin of the receptors is a man aged 50-75 years who received an inactivated influenza vaccine.

The chain carries TRBV27 and TRBJ1-2, with D uncertain. V lost 2 bases, J lost 1 base, and 11 bases lay in between. CDR1 and CDR2 (germline): MNHEY, SMNVEV (reference sequence). The CDR3 spans 15 residues. In nucleotides, the CDR3 is TGTGCCAGCAGTTTACGGGCAGGCCTTAACTATGGCTACACCTTC. Translated: CASSLRAGLNYGYTF.

This CDR3 is CASSPPPSNQPQHF. In DNA form, the CDR3 reads TGTGCCAGCAGTCCACCCCCTAGCAATCAGCCCCAGCATTTT. The V and J genes are TRBV28 and TRBJ1-5, with D unresolved. The CDR3 runs 14 residues. The germline V gene has CDR1 MDHEN and CDR2 SYDVKM. V lost 5 bases, J lost 0 bases, and 8 bases lay in between.

A single count supports this clonotype. The genes are TRBV29-1 and TRBJ2-3, with 7 bases fitting TRBD1. The CDR3 sequence is 12 residues long. With 5 bases clipped from V and 4 bases from J, the junction kept 3 bases outside the gene matches. CDR1 is SQVTM, CDR2 ANQGSEA, per germline. This CDR3 reads CSVLQGADTQYF. CDR3 DNA: TGCAGCGTTCTGCAGGGGGCAGATACGCAGTATTTT.

The chain recombines TRBV5-1 with TRBJ1-1, with no clear D. The length of the CDR3 is 15 residues. Germline V gene sequence: CDR1 SGHRS, CDR2 YFSETQ. Trimming took off 6 bases at V and 1 base at J, with 16 bases between the two ends. The DNA of the CDR3 is TGCGCCAGCACCCTCTCCCCAGTTGAGAACACTGAAGCTTTCTTT. Protein sequence: CASTLSPVENTEAFF.

This clonotype appeared a few times. The gene calls are TRBV6-2 or TRBV6-3 and TRBJ2-2; D not certain. The V and J ends lost 4 bases and 7 bases respectively, with 10 bases between them. Germline CDR1 MNHEY, CDR2 SVGEGT. The CDR3 spans 13 residues. In DNA form, the CDR3 reads TGTGCCAGCAGTTTCATTGGTATCGGGGAGCTGTTTTTT. Translation gives CASSFIGIGELFF.

This clonotype showed up many times. The chain employs TRBV10-3 and TRBJ1-2; 7 bases fit TRBD1. CDR3 length equals 15 residues. CDR1 is ENHRY and CDR2 is SYGVKD in the germline V gene. V shed 3 bases and J 4 bases; nucleotides not matched to a gene: 8. The CDR3 region is CAISDGTAEIYGYTF. CDR3 DNA: TGTGCCATCAGTGATGGGACAGCCGAAATCTATGGCTACACCTTC.

The CDR3 protein is CASSAPTSSYEQYF. CDR3 coding DNA: TGTGCCAGCAGTGCCCCGACTAGTTCCTACGAGCAGTACTTC. V is TRBV12-3 or TRBV12-4 and J is TRBJ2-7; TRBD2 might be the D (6 bases). V dropped 5 bases and J dropped 1 base, with 12 bases sitting between them. The CDR3 totals 14 residues.

The chain carries TRBV28 and TRBJ2-7; D not certain. V lost 8 bases, J lost 3 bases, and 11 bases lay in between. The germline CDR1 and CDR2 sequences are MDHEN and SYDVKM. The CDR3 sequence is 12 residues long. CDR3 residues: CASFSNRYEQYF. CDR3 in DNA: TGTGCCAGCTTCTCTAACCGCTACGAGCAGTACTTC.

The gene calls are TRBV14 and TRBJ2-2, with D perhaps assigned TRBD1 or TRBD2 (5 bases each). V lost 2 bases, J lost 6 bases, and 13 bases lay in between. Germline loops: CDR1 SGHDN, CDR2 FVKESK. CDR3 length equals 15 residues. CDR3 region: CASSQWAGRAGELFF. In DNA form, the CDR3 reads TGTGCCAGCAGCCAATGGGCAGGGAGAGCCGGGGAGCTGTTTTTT.

The CDR3 protein is CASSVADGLAYTDTQYF. The CDR3 nucleotides read TGTGCCAGCAGCGTAGCGGATGGACTAGCGTACACAGATACGCAGTATTTT. This chain links TRBV9 with TRBJ2-3; 9 bases agree with TRBD2. CDR3 length equals 17 residues. Per the germline V gene, CDR1 is SGDLS and CDR2 is YYNGEE. V was clipped by 0 bases and J by 2 bases; unmatched bases: 7.

V is TRBV28 and J is TRBJ2-7; 13 bases match TRBD2. The germline V gene has CDR1 MDHEN and CDR2 SYDVKM. This CDR3 region has 17 residues. Unmatched junction bases numbered 6, after V lost 4 bases and J lost 0 bases. The CDR3 DNA sequence: TGTGCCAGCAGTTCCCTGGGACTAGCGGGGACCTCCTACGAGCAGTACTTC. Its translation: CASSSLGLAGTSYEQYF.

The CDR3 nucleotides are TGTGCCACCAGTCCCGGGGACTATAGCAATCAGCCCCAGCATTTT. Its protein product is CATSPGDYSNQPQHF. The V gene is TRBV24-1, the J gene TRBJ1-5; weak D call: TRBD1 (5 bases). V was pared by 6 bases and J by 0 bases, with 11 bases between. CDR3 length equals 15 residues. Germline values: CDR1 KGHDR, CDR2 SFDVKD.

This clonotype appeared a few times. V usage is TRBV20-1 and J usage is TRBJ2-7; D unclear. Between the trimmed V and J ends, which lost 0 bases and 2 bases, there was a span of 17 bases. The CDR3 runs to 16 residues. CDR1 is DFQATT, CDR2 SNEGSKA, per germline (reference sequence). This CDR3 reads CSAREGSLVQTYEQYF. The CDR3 DNA sequence: TGCAGTGCTAGAGAGGGTAGCTTGGTCCAGACCTACGAGCAGTACTTC.